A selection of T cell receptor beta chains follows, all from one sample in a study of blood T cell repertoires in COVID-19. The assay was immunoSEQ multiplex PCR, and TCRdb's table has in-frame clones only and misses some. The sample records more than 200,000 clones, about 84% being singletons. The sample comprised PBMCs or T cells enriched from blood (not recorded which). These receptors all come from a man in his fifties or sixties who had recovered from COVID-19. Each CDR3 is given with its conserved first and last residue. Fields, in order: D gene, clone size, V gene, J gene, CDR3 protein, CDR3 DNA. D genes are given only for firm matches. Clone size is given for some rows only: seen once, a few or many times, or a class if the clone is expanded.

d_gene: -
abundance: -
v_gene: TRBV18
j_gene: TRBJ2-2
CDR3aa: CASSPRVPGERTGELFF
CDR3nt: TGTGCCAGCTCACCACGGGTCCCGGGTGAACGGACCGGGGAGCTGTTTTTT

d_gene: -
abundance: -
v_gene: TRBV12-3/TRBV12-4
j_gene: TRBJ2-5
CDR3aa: CASAPGDQETQYF
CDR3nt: TGTGCCAGCGCCCCAGGGGACCAAGAGACCCAGTACTTC

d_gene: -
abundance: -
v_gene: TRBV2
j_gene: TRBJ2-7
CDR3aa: CASNSGVRGYEQYF
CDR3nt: TGTGCCAGCAATTCTGGGGTAAGGGGCTACGAGCAGTACTTC

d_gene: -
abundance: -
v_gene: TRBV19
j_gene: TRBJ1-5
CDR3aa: CASSQEVFQPQHF
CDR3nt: TGTGCCAGTAGTCAGGAGGTTTTTCAGCCCCAGCATTTT

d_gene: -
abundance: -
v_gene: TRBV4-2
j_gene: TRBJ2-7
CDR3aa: CASSPGRDRSYEQYF
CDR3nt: TGTGCCAGCAGCCCCGGGAGAGATCGCTCCTACGAGCAGTACTTC

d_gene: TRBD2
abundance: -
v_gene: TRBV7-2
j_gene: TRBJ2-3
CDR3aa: CASSFLAGPTDTQYF
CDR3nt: TGTGCCAGCAGCTTTCTAGCGGGGCCCACAGATACGCAGTATTTT

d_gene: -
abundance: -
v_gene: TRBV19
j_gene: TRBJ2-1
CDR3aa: CASTGTTRGYEQFF
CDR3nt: TGTGCCAGTACCGGGACTACCAGGGGCTATGAGCAGTTCTTC

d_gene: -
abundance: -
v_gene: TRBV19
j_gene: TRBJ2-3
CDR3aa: CASSIQGWAADTQYF
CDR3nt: TGTGCCAGTAGTATCCAGGGCTGGGCGGCAGATACGCAGTATTTT

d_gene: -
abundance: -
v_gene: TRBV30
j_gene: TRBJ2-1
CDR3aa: CAWSVLHNEQFF
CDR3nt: TGTGCCTGGAGTGTACTCCACAATGAGCAGTTCTTC

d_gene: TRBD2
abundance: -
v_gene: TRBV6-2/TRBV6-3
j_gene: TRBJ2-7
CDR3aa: CASSYGRGGYEQYF
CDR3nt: TGTGCCAGCAGTTACGGTCGGGGGGGTTACGAGCAGTACTTC

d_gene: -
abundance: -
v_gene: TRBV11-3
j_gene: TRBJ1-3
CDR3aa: CASSPTRTGSGNTIYF
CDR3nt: TGTGCCAGCAGCCCAACTAGGACGGGGTCTGGAAACACCATATATTTT

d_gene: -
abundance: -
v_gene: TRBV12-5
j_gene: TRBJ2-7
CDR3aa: CASGLSSPYEQYF
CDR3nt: TGTGCTAGTGGTTTATCCAGTCCCTACGAGCAGTACTTC

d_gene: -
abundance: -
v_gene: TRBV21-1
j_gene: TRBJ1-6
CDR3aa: CASSKGVPGTGGLMGSPLHF
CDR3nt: TGTGCCAGCAGCAAAGGGGTGCCCGGGACAGGTGGCCTGATGGGTTCACCCCTCCACTTT

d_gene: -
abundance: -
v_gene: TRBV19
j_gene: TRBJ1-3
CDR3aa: CASREGGGNTIYF
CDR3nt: TGTGCCAGTAGGGAGGGTGGTGGAAACACCATATATTTT

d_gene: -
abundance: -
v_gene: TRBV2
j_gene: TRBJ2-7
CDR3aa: CASSEKTGYEQYF
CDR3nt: TGTGCCAGCAGTGAAAAGACAGGATACGAGCAGTACTTC

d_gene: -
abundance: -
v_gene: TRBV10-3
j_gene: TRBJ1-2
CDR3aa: CAISDPQAVAYGYTF
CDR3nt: TGTGCCATCAGTGACCCCCAGGCCGTGGCCTATGGCTACACCTTC

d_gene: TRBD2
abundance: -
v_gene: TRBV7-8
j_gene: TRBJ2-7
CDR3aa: CASSLQGGTEQYF
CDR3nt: TGTGCCAGCAGCTTGCAGGGAGGGACCGAGCAGTACTTC

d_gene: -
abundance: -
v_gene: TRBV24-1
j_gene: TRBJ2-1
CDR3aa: CATSDAPGQQGLTYNEQFF
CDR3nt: TGTGCCACCAGTGATGCCCCGGGTCAGCAGGGGCTAACCTACAATGAGCAGTTCTTC

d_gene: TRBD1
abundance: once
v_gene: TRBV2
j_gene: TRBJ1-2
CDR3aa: CASSEGQPYGYTF
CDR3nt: TGTGCCAGCAGTGAGGGACAGCCCTATGGCTACACCTTC

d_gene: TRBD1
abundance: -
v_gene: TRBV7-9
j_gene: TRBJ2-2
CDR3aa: CASSLGTGGSPGELFF
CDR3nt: TGTGCCAGCAGCCTCGGTACAGGGGGCTCCCCCGGGGAGCTGTTTTTT

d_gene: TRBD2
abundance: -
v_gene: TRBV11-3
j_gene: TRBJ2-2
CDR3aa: CASSQRGMNTGELFF
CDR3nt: TGTGCCAGCAGCCAGCGGGGGATGAACACCGGGGAGCTGTTTTTT

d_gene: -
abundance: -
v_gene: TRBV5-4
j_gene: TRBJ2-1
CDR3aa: CASSSPGFSFYEQFF
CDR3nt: TGTGCCAGCAGTTCACCGGGATTTAGCTTCTATGAGCAGTTCTTC

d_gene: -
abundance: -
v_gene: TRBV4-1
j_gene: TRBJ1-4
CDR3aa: CASSQVVTGVTNEKLFF
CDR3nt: TGCGCCAGCAGCCAAGTGGTAACCGGGGTGACTAATGAAAAACTGTTTTTT

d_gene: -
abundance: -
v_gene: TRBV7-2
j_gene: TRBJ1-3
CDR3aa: CASSLRGSGNTIYF
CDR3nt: TGTGCCAGCAGCTTACGGGGTTCCGGAAACACCATATATTTT

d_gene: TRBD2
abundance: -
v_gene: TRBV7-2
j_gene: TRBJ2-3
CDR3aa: CASSPGGPGPSGSTDTQYF
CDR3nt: TGTGCCAGCAGCCCGGGGGGTCCCGGGCCTAGCGGAAGCACAGATACGCAGTATTTT

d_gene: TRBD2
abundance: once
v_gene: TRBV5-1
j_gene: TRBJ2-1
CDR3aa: CASSLNPLAGESYNEQFF
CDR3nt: TGCGCCAGCAGCTTGAACCCCCTAGCGGGGGAATCCTACAATGAGCAGTTCTTC

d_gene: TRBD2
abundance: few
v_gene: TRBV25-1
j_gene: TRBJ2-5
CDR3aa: CASRSSLAGPQETQYF
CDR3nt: TGTGCCAGCCGAAGTTCCCTAGCGGGACCACAAGAGACCCAGTACTTC

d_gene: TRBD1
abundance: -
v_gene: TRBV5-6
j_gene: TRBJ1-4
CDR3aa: CASSVRGQSTNEKLFF
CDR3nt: TGTGCCAGCAGCGTAAGGGGGCAATCAACTAATGAAAAACTGTTTTTT

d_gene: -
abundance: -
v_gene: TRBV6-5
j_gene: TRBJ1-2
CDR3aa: CASSYYGNMGYTF
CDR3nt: TGTGCCAGCAGTTACTACGGGAATATGGGGTACACCTTC

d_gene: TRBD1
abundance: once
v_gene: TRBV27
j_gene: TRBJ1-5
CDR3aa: CASSPRDRGNSNQPQHF
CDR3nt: TGTGCCAGCAGTCCCCGGGACAGGGGGAATAGCAATCAGCCCCAGCATTTT

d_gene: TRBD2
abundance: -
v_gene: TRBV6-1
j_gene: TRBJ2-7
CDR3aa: CASSYSTSGDMFF
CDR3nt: TGTGCCAGCAGTTATAGTACTAGCGGGGATATGTTCTTC

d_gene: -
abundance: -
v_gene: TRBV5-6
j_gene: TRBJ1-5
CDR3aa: CASSVRDRPQHF
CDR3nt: TGTGCCAGCAGCGTGAGAGATCGGCCCCAGCATTTT

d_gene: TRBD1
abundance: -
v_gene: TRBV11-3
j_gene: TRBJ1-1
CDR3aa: CASGPGQEGAEAFF
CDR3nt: TGTGCCAGCGGCCCGGGACAGGAAGGAGCTGAAGCTTTCTTT

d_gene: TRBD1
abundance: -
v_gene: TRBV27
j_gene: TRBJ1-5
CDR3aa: CASSPNYRQGGYQPQHF
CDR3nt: TGTGCCAGCAGTCCGAACTACCGACAGGGGGGATATCAGCCCCAGCATTTT

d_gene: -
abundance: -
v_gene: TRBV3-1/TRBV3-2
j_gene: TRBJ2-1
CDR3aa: CASSRSGVGNEQFF
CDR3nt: TGTGCCAGCAGCCGCTCCGGGGTCGGGAATGAGCAGTTCTTC

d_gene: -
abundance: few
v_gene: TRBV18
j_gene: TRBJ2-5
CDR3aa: CASSRESGETQYF
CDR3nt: TGTGCCAGCTCAAGGGAGAGTGGAGAGACCCAGTACTTC